This TCR beta chain came from a study of beta chain features in type 1 diabetes. Background on the study: There was similarity between patients and healthy donors in age, gender and cell yields. Study results and caveats: Type 1 diabetes patients had TCRB CDR3s that were shorter (moderately but significantly so) in all four CD4+ subsets.

About this clone: Its target is not known.

The V gene lost 4 bases and the J gene lost 2 bases, with 8 bases spanning the gap. The germline gives CDR1 GTSNPN, CDR2 SVGIG (reference sequence). CDR3 length: 12 residues. Investigators reverse transcribed all isolated RNA, so they sequenced expressed TCRB transcripts. Only in-frame clones appear in the TCRdb table, and some are missing; sequencing was by immunoSEQ multiplex PCR. The table lists over 120,000 clones, about an eighth of them singletons. The J gene is TRBJ1-2, the V gene TRBV30, with a weak D call TRBD1 (6 bases). Sequenced sample: central memory CD4+ T cells from blood. The sequence was obtained from a man aged 18 to 29 with type 1 diabetes. Written as DNA, the CDR3 is TGTGCCTGGAACGACAGGAACTATGGCTACACCTTC. Amino acid sequence: CAWNDRNYGYTF.